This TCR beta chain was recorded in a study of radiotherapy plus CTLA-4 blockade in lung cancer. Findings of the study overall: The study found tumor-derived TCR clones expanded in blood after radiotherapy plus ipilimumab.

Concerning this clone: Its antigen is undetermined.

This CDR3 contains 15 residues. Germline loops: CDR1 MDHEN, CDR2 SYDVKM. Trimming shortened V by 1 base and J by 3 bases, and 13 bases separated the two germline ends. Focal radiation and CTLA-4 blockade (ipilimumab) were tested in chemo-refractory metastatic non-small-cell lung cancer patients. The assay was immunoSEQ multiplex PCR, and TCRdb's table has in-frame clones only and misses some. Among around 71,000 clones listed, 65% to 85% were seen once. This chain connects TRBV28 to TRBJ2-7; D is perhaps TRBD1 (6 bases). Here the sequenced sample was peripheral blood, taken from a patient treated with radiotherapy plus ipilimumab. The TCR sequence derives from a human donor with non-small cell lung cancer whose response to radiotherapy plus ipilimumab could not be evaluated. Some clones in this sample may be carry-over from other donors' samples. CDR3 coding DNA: TGTGCCAGCAGTTTATCGCTAGGGGGAGACTACGAGCAGTACTTC. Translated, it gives CASSLSLGGDYEQYF.